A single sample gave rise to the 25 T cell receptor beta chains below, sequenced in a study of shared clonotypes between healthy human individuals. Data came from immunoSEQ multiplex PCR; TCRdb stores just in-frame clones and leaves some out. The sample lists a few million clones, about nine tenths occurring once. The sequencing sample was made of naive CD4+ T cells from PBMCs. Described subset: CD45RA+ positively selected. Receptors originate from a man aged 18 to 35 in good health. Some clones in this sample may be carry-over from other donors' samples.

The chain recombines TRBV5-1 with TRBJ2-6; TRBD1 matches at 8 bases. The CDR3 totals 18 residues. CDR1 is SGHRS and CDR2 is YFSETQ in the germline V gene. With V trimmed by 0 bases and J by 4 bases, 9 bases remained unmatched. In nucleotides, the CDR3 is TGCGCCAGCAGCTTGGATCCAGGGGGCGGAACCGGGGCCAACGTCCTGACTTTC. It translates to CASSLDPGGGTGANVLTF. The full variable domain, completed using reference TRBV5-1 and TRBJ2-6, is KAGVTQTPRYLIKTRGQQVTLSCSPISGHRSVSWYQQTPGQGLQFLFEYFSETQRNKGNFPGRFSGRQFSNSRSEMNVSTLELGDSALYLCASSLDPGGGTGANVLTFGAGSRLTVL.

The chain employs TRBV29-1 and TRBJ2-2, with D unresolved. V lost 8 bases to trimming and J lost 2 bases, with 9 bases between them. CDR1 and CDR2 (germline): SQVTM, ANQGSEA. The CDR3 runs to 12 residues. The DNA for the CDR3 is TGCAGCTGGCGCGGAAACACCGGGGAGCTGTTTTTT. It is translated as CSWRGNTGELFF.

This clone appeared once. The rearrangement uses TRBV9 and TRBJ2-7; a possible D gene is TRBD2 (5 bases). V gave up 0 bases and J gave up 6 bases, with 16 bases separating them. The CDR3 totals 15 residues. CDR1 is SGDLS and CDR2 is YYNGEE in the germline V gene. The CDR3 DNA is TGTGCCAGCAGCGTAGATAACCCCCAGGCGGGCGAGCAGTACTTC. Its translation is CASSVDNPQAGEQYF.

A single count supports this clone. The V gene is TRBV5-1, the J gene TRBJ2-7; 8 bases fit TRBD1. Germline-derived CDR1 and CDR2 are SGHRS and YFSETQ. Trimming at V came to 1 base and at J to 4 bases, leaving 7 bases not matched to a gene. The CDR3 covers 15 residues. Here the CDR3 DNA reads TGCGCCAGCAGCTTGTCGGCAGGGGGCAGATACGAGCAGTACTTC. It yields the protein CASSLSAGGRYEQYF.

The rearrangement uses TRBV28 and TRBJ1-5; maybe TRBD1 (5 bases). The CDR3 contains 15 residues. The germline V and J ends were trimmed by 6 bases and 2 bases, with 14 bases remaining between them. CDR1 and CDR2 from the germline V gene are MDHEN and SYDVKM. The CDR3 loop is CASRGREVGNQPQHF. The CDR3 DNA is TGTGCCAGCAGGGGCAGGGAGGTTGGCAATCAGCCCCAGCATTTT. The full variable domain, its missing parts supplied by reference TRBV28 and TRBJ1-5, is DVKVTQSSRYLVKRTGEKVFLECVQDMDHENMFWYRQDPGLGLRLIYFSYDVKMKEKGDIPEGYSVSREKKERFSLILESASTNQTSMYLCASRGREVGNQPQHFGDGTRLSIL.

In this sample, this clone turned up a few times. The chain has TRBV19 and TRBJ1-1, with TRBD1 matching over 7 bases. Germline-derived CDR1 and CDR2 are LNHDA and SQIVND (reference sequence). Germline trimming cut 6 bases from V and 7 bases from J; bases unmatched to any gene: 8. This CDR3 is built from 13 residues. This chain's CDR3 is CASSTGDLLEAFF. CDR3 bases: TGTGCCAGTAGCACAGGGGATTTACTTGAAGCTTTCTTT.

The CDR3 DNA is TGTGCCACCAGCAGAGATCTTCGACAGTTTAGCACAGATACGCAGTATTTT. Protein product: CATSRDLRQFSTDTQYF. The chain has TRBV15 and TRBJ2-3; perhaps TRBD1 as D (5 bases). The CDR3 spans 17 residues. Germline CDR1 and CDR2: LNHNV and YYDKDF (reference sequence). Trimming removed 0 bases at V and 0 bases at J, with 13 bases between.

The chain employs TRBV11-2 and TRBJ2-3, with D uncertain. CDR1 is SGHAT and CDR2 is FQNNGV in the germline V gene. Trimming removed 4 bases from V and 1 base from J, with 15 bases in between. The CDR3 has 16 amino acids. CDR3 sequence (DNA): TGTGCCAGCAGCTCATTAAGCTTTATTGGCACAGATACGCAGTATTTT. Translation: CASSSLSFIGTDTQYF. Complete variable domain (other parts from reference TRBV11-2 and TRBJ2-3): EAGVAQSPRYKIIEKRQSVAFWCNPISGHATLYWYQQILGQGPKLLIQFQNNGVVDDSQLPKDRFSAERLKGVDSTLKIQPAKLEDSAVYLCASSSLSFIGTDTQYFGPGTRLTVL.

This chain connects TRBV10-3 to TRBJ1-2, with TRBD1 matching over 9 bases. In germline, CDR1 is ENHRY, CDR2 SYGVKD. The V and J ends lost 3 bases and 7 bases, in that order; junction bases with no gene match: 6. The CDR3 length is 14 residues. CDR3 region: CAISDGTGFPGYTF. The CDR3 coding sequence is TGTGCCATCAGTGATGGGACAGGGTTCCCTGGCTACACCTTC.

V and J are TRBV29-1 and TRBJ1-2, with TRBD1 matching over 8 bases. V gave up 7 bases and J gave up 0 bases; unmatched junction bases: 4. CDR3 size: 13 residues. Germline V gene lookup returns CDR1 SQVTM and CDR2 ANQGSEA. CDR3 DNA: TGCAGCGATCTACAGGGGGCTAACTATGGCTACACCTTC. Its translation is CSDLQGANYGYTF.

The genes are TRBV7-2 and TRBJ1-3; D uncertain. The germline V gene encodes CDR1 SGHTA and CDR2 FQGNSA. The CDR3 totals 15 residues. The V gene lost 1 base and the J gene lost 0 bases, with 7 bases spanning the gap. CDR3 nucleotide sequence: TGTGCCAGCAGCTTAGACCCGAGCTCTGGAAACACCATATATTTT. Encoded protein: CASSLDPSSGNTIYF.

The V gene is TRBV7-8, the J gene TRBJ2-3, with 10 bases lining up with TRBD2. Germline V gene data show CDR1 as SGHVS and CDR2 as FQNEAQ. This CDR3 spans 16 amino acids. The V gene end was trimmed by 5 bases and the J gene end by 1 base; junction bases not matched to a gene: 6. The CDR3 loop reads CASSRIAGGRTDTQYF. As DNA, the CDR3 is TGTGCCAGCAGCCGCATAGCGGGAGGACGCACAGATACGCAGTATTTT.

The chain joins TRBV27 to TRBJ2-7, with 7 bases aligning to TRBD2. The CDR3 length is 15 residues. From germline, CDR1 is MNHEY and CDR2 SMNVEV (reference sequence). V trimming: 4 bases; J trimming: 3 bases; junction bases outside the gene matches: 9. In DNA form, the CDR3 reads TGTGCCAGCAGTTCTTCCCGGGGAGGGGACTACGAGCAGTACTTC. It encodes CASSSSRGGDYEQYF.

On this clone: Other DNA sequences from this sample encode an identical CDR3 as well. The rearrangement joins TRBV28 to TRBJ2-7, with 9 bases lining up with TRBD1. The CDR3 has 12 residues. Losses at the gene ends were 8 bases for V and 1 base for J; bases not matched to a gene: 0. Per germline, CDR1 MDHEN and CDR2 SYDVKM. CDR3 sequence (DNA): TGTGCCAGCGGACAGGGGTCCTACGAGCAGTACTTC. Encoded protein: CASGQGSYEQYF.

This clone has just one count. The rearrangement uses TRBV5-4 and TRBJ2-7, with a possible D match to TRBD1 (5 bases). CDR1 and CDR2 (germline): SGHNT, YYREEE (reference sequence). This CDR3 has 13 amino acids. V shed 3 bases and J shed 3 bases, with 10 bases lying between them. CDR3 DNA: TGTGCCAGCAGCTCCGACGGACACTACGAGCAGTACTTC. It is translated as CASSSDGHYEQYF.

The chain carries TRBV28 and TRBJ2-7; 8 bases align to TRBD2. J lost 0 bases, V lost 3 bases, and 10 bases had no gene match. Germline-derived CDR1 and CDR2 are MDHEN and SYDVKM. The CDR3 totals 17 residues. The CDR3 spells CASSLRIRGTSSYEQYF. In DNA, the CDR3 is TGTGCCAGCAGTTTGCGAATCCGGGGGACTAGCTCCTACGAGCAGTACTTC.

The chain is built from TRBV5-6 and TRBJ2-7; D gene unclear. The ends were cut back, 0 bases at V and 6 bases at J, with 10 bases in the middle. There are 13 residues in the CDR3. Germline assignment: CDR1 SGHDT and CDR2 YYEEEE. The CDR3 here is CASSLGTLPEQYF. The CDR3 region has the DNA TGTGCCAGCAGCTTGGGTACACTACCCGAGCAGTACTTC.

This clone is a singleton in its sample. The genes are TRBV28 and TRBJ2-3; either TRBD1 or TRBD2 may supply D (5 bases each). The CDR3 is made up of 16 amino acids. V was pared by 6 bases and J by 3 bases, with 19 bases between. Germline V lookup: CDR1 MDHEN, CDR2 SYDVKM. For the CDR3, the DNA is TGTGCCAGCAGGTGGGGTGGGGGATATGAAACAGATACGCAGTATTTT. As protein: CASRWGGGYETDTQYF.

The DNA of the CDR3 is TGTGCCAGCAATGGGCAGCCGGGTCAGCCCCAGCATTTT. Protein sequence: CASNGQPGQPQHF. The V and J genes are TRBV6-5 and TRBJ1-5; unclear D gene. Deletions cut 7 bases from V and 6 bases from J, with 13 bases between. The CDR3 is 13 residues long. Germline loops: CDR1 MNHEY, CDR2 SVGAGI.

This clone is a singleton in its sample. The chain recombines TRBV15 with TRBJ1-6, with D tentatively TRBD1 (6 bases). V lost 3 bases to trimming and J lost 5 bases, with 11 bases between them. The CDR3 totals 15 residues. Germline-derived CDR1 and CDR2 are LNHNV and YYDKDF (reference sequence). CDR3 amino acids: CATSSNRVDNSPLHF. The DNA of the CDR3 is TGTGCCACCAGCAGTAACAGGGTCGATAATTCACCCCTCCACTTT.

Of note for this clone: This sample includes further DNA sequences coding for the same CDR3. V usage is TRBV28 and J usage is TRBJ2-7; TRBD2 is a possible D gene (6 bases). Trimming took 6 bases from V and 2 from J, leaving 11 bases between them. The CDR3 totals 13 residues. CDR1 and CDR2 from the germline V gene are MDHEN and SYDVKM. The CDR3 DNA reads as TGTGCCAGCAGGGGGACTGTAACCTACGAGCAGTACTTC. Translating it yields CASRGTVTYEQYF.

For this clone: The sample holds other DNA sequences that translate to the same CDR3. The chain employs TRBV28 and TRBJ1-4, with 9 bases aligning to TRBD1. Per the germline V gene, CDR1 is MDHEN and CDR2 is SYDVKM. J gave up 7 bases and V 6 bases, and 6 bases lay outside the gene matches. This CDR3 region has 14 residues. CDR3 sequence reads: CASSRDRVGEKLFF. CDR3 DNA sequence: TGTGCCAGCAGCAGGGACAGGGTGGGTGAAAAACTGTTTTTT.

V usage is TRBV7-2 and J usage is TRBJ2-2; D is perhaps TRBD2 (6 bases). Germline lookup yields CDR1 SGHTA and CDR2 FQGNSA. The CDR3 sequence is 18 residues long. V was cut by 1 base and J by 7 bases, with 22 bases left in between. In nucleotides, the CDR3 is TGTGCCAGCAGCTTAGTCCCCTCCGGGAGCGGGTGGATCGGGGAGCTGTTTTTT. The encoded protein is CASSLVPSGSGWIGELFF.

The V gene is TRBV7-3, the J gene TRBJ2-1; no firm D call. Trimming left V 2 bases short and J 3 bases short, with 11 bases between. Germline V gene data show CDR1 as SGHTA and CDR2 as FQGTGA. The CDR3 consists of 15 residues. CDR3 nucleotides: TGTGCCAGCAGCTTATCTCGCACAGACTACAATGAGCAGTTCTTC. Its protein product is CASSLSRTDYNEQFF.

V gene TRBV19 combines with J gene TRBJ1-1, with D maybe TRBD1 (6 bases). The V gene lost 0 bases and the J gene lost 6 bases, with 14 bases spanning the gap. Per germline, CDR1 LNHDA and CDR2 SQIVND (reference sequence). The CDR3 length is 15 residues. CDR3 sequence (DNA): TGTGCCAGTAGTATAGAAGGGGGGCTAAGGGCTGAAGCTTTCTTT. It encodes CASSIEGGLRAEAFF. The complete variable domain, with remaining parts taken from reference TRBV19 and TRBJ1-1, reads DGGITQSPKYLFRKEGQNVTLSCEQNLNHDAMYWYRQDPGQGLRLIYYSQIVNDFQKGDIAEGYSVSREKKESFPLTVTSAQKNPTAFYLCASSIEGGLRAEAFFGQGTRLTVV.